A single sample gave rise to the 20 T cell receptor beta chains below, sequenced in a study of CD8 T cells in ankylosing spondylitis. MiXCR was run by TCRdb on the 5' RACE reads, yielding one entry per CDR3 protein. The data hold hundreds of thousands of distinct CDR3 sequences, with roughly 20% observed a single time. Sequenced sample: blood, either unsorted or a sorted T cell fraction (not recorded which). The receptors shown here come from a male donor with ankylosing spondylitis or in good health (not recorded which).

The chain employs TRBV27 and TRBJ2-5; D may be TRBD2 (5 bases). Trimming left V 3 bases short and J 3 bases short, with 8 bases between. The CDR3 has 13 amino acids. The germline V gene encodes CDR1 MNHEY and CDR2 SMNVEV (reference sequence). This chain's CDR3 is CASSFLAEETQYF. DNA for the CDR3: TGTGCCAGCAGTTTCCTAGCCGAAGAGACCCAGTACTTC.

This clonotype was detected a few times. This sequence joins TRBV3-1 and TRBJ2-2; D gene ambiguous. Germline loops: CDR1 LGHDT, CDR2 YNNKEL (reference sequence). V was clipped by 2 bases and J by 5 bases, with 9 bases between them. The CDR3 runs 14 residues. DNA for the CDR3: TGTGCCAGCAGCCAACTCGGGCTGACCGGGGAGCTGTTTTTT. Amino acids: CASSQLGLTGELFF.

The chain carries TRBV4-1 and TRBJ2-7, with D possibly TRBD1 on 6 matching bases. V was trimmed by 2 bases and J by 0 bases, leaving 14 bases between them. Germline lookup yields CDR1 MGHRA and CDR2 YSYEKL. CDR3 size: 16 residues. This CDR3 is CASSQLVGAFSYEQYF. The CDR3 DNA follows: TGCGCCAGCAGCCAACTGGTGGGGGCCTTCTCCTACGAGCAGTACTTC.

This clonotype was recorded a few times. The V and J genes are TRBV12-3 or TRBV12-4 and TRBJ2-7; 12 nucleotides match TRBD1. V dropped 5 bases and J dropped 3; count of bases not matched to a gene: 5. The CDR3 spans 15 residues. The CDR3, as DNA: TGTGCCAGCAGTATGGGACAGGGGGCAAGCTACGAGCAGTACTTC. It specifies CASSMGQGASYEQYF.

This clonotype was seen a handful of times. Its ends do not fully match the called genes, so a read error is possible. V gene TRBV10-3 combines with J gene TRBJ2-1, with 9 bases lining up with TRBD1. Germline V gives CDR1 ENHRY, CDR2 SYGVKD. This CDR3 has 15 residues. CDR3 protein: CAITEGDRVYNEQFF. As DNA, the CDR3 is TGTGCCATCACTGAGGGGGACAGGGTTTACAATGAGCAGTTCTTC.

This chain links TRBV12-3 or TRBV12-4 with TRBJ2-7; 9 bases are a match to TRBD1. The CDR3 totals 14 residues. J was trimmed by 7 bases and V by 5 bases; bases with no gene match: 9. The CDR3 region has the DNA TGTGCCAGCAGTCCGGGACAGGGATGGAGGGAGCAGTACTTC. It encodes CASSPGQGWREQYF.

This clonotype came up a few times. V and J are TRBV7-2 and TRBJ2-1, with 9 bases that match TRBD1. The CDR3 has 15 amino acids. V lost 5 bases, J lost 8 bases, and 10 bases stayed unmatched. CDR1 is SGHTA and CDR2 is FQGNSA in the germline V gene. The CDR3 region is CASSPEGTGSYEQFF. CDR3 sequence (DNA): TGTGCCAGCAGCCCAGAGGGGACAGGGTCGTATGAGCAGTTCTTC.

In its sample, this clonotype was seen a few times. The V and J genes are TRBV7-9 and TRBJ2-7; 8 nucleotides agree with TRBD2. The trim removed 6 bases at V and 7 bases at J, leaving 11 bases unmatched. CDR1 is SEHNR, CDR2 FQNEAQ, per germline (reference sequence). The CDR3 consists of 14 residues. CDR3 sequence: CASRGGLGVSEQYF. In DNA, the CDR3 is TGTGCCAGCAGGGGGGGACTAGGGGTGAGTGAGCAGTACTTC.

The rearrangement links TRBV6-1 to TRBJ2-3; 9 nucleotides align to TRBD2. CDR3 size: 17 residues. Trimming took 3 bases from V and 5 from J; bases not matched to a gene: 12. CDR1 is MNHNS, CDR2 SASEGT, per germline. For the CDR3, the DNA is TGTGCCAGCAGTGATCGTCGTGCGGGGGGGCGTGGAGATACGCAGTATTTT. Amino acid sequence: CASSDRRAGGRGDTQYF.

The chain combines TRBV20-1 with TRBJ1-2; D is ambiguous. Germline CDR1 is DFQATT and CDR2 is SNEGSKA (reference sequence). The CDR3 sequence is 16 residues long. V lost 1 base to trimming and J lost 5 bases, with 20 bases between them. In DNA form, the CDR3 reads TGCAGTGCTAGAGGCCCCCGAATGGGAGGGCTTTATGGCTACACCTTC. It translates to CSARGPRMGGLYGYTF.

This clonotype was counted a few times. V usage is TRBV12-3 or TRBV12-4 and J usage is TRBJ2-5; the D gene is possibly TRBD1 (6 bases). The CDR3 is 14 amino acids. Trimming shortened V by 1 base and J by 4 bases, and 10 bases separated the two germline ends. The CDR3 reads CASSLGVTGETQYF. The CDR3 region has the DNA TGTGCCAGCAGTTTAGGGGTGACAGGAGAGACCCAGTACTTC.

This clonotype was found a few times. The rearrangement joins TRBV20-1 to TRBJ1-2; TRBD1 might be the D (5 bases). The CDR3 extends over 11 amino acids. Germline values: CDR1 DFQATT, CDR2 SNEGSKA (reference sequence). V lost 3 bases, J lost 12 bases, and 14 bases lay in between. The CDR3 DNA reads as TGCAGTGCTAGCCTGGGGGGAGGGAACACCTTC. This codes for CSASLGGGNTF.

The chain is built from TRBV4-2 and TRBJ2-1, with 14 bases identical to TRBD2. The CDR3 runs to 17 residues. Germline V gene lookup returns CDR1 LGHNA and CDR2 YNFKEQ. V lost 3 bases and J lost 3; bases outside the gene matches: 4. The CDR3 sequence is CASSHPTSGGDYNEQFF. The CDR3 DNA sequence: TGTGCCAGCAGCCACCCGACTAGCGGGGGGGACTACAATGAGCAGTTCTTC.

V is TRBV6-4 and J is TRBJ1-1; unclear D gene. Between the trimmed V and J ends, which lost 3 bases and 1 base, there was a span of 12 bases. CDR3 size: 15 residues. Looked up from germline, CDR1 is MRHNA and CDR2 is SNTAGT. The CDR3 loop reads CASSETGPPNTEAFF. The CDR3 DNA is TGTGCCAGCAGTGAGACGGGCCCGCCGAACACTGAAGCTTTCTTT.

The chain has TRBV4-1 and TRBJ2-1; no reliable D call. V lost 5 bases and J lost 8, with 10 bases in between. The CDR3 loop spans 12 amino acids. Germline CDR1 is MGHRA and CDR2 is YSYEKL. The CDR3 loop is CASSWRWDEQFF. The CDR3 region has the DNA TGCGCCAGCAGCTGGCGGTGGGATGAGCAGTTCTTC.

The chain carries TRBV11-3 and TRBJ2-2; TRBD1 matches 12 bases. CDR3 length equals 16 residues. Germline V lookup: CDR1 SGHNT, CDR2 YENEEA. V lost 5 bases to trimming and J lost 3 bases; unmatched junction nucleotides: 4. The CDR3 protein is CASSRDRGPDTGELFF. The CDR3 bases are TGTGCCAGCAGCCGGGACAGGGGGCCCGACACCGGGGAGCTGTTTTTT.

A word on this clonotype: The CDR3 carries no conserved terminal phenylalanine or tryptophan, so it likely arises from a read error. CDR3 bases: TGTGCCAGCAGCACCCGAGGGGGGGGTTACAATGAGCAGTTCCTC. This codes for CASSTRGGGYNEQFL. The gene calls are TRBV3-1 and TRBJ2-1; tentatively, D is TRBD2 (7 bases). CDR1 LGHDT and CDR2 YNNKEL come from the germline V gene (reference sequence). Trimming cost V 5 bases and J 4 bases, with 15 bases left between them. The CDR3 length is 15 residues.

The CDR3 is CASSLGLGAGTYNEQFF. The CDR3 region has the DNA TGCGCCAGCAGCTTAGGCCTTGGAGCGGGCACCTACAATGAGCAGTTCTTC. The V call is TRBV5-1, the J call TRBJ2-1; weak D call: TRBD2 (6 bases). The CDR3 is 17 residues long. From germline, CDR1 is SGHRS and CDR2 YFSETQ. Between the trimmed V and J ends, which lost 2 bases and 2 bases, there was a span of 17 bases.

This clonotype was recorded once. Being one base from a much bigger clone, this may be a read error. This chain uses TRBV28 with TRBJ2-7; D is possibly TRBD2 (6 bases). The CDR3 covers 12 residues. The germline V and J ends were trimmed by 6 bases and 4 bases, with 10 bases remaining between them. Per the germline V gene, CDR1 is MDHEN and CDR2 is SYDVKM. The CDR3, as DNA: TGTGCCAGCAGGCGGGACGGATACGAGCAGTACTTC. Residues: CASRRDGYEQYF.

The genes are TRBV12-3 or TRBV12-4 and TRBJ2-3; D may be TRBD1 (5 bases). Between the trimmed V and J ends, which lost 5 bases and 2 bases, there was a span of 17 bases. The CDR3 is made up of 16 amino acids. The CDR3 coding sequence is TGTGCCAGCAGTGCCCCCCGGGCAGGGAACACAGATACGCAGTATTTT. It specifies CASSAPRAGNTDTQYF.